The entry that follows covers one TCR beta chain sequence. Original handling: Estimated nucleated cell counts came from reference gene primer amplification. Method: immunoSEQ multiplex PCR; TCRdb's copy keeps in-frame clones and lacks some. D and trimming come from the DNA, and the V and J calls and clone size come from that table. The profile shows approximately 260,000 clones, over 75% of them singletons. The entry originates in a study of blood T cell repertoires in COVID-19. As for the study in general: Samples of COVID-19 (acute and convalescent) were obtained from the United States, Italy and Spain. T cells, B-cell-depleted T cells, or PBMCs provided the cDNA or gDNA that served as material.

The length of the CDR3 is 13 residues. Germline loops: CDR1 KGHSH, CDR2 LQKENI. V dropped 6 bases and J dropped 6 bases, with 15 bases sitting between them. The V and J genes are TRBV18 and TRBJ2-7; tentative D call: TRBD1 (6 bases). The sequence derives from a woman in her seventies with acute or convalescent COVID-19. Sequencing used peripheral blood. CDR3: CASSLDRMSEQYF. CDR3 bases: TGTGCCAGCTCTCTTGACAGGATGAGCGAGCAGTACTTC.